This paragraph reports one T cell receptor beta chain. This sample is part of a study of blood T cell repertoires in COVID-19. The repertoire was sequenced with immunoSEQ multiplex PCR; TCRdb's copy has only in-frame clones and lacks some. This table has about 180,000 clones, 85% to 90% appearing once. This receptor was identified in a person between 65 and 79 years old with COVID-19, enrolled during active disease. The sample comprised peripheral blood.

In nucleotides, the CDR3 is TGTGCCTGGAGTCGCGATGAGCAGTTCTTC. Its translation is CAWSRDEQFF. This sequence joins TRBV30 and TRBJ2-1; D not certain. Trimming removed 2 bases at V and 8 bases at J, with 4 bases between. The CDR3 is 10 residues long. Germline CDR1 GTSNPN, CDR2 SVGIG (reference sequence).